Reported below is one TCR beta chain. Data came from immunoSEQ multiplex PCR; TCRdb stores just in-frame clones and leaves some out. The table includes around 110,000 clones, around 87% detected once. The data were taken from a study of control samples from healthy donors and cancer patients. The source is a woman aged 45 to 65 with colorectal cancer. Sequencing used PBMCs.

CDR3 in amino acids: CASSKGSLQNTGELFF. In DNA, the CDR3 is TGTGCCAGCAGCAAAGGGTCTCTACAGAACACCGGGGAGCTGTTTTTT. This sequence joins TRBV21-1 and TRBJ2-2. TRBV21-1 is described as a pseudogene. The CDR3 consists of 16 residues.